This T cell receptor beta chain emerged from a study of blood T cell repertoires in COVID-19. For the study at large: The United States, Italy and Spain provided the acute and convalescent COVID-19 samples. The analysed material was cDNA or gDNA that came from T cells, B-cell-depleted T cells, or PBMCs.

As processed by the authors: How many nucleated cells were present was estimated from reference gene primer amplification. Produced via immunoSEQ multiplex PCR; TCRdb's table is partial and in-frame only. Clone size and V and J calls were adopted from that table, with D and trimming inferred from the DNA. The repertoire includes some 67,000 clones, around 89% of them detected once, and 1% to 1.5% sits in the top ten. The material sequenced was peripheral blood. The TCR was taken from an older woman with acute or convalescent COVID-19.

The CDR3, as DNA: TGTGCCAGCAGTGCCACCGGGACCGGGGAGCTGTTTTTT. This encodes CASSATGTGELFF. V is TRBV6-4 and J is TRBJ2-2; no definite D call. CDR1 is MRHNA, CDR2 SNTAGT, per germline. The CDR3 runs 13 residues. Trimming pared 4 bases from V and 5 bases from J, leaving 8 bases between.